Each of the 25 T cell receptor beta chains below was sequenced from the same sample in a study of blood T cell repertoires in COVID-19. The protocol was immunoSEQ multiplex PCR, while the TCRdb copy is restricted to in-frame clones and leaves out a portion. The sample consists of 330,000 or so clones, approximately 88% of them appearing once. Sequencing used PBMCs or T cells enriched from blood (not recorded which). These TCRs come from a man younger than 40 who had recovered from COVID-19.

The table lists this clone with a count of one. The J gene is TRBJ1-5, the V gene TRBV30; no definite D call. Germline CDR1 is GTSNPN and CDR2 is SVGIG (reference sequence). The CDR3 consists of 13 residues. The ends were cut back, 5 bases at V and 4 bases at J, with 12 bases in the middle. The CDR3, as DNA: TGTGCCTGGTTTGGTCTCGGGAATCAGCCCCAGCATTTT. Translated: CAWFGLGNQPQHF. Using reference TRBV30 and TRBJ1-5 for the parts outside the CDR3, the full variable domain is SQTIHQWPATLVQPVGSPLSLECTVEGTSNPNLYWYRQAAGRGLQLLFYSVGIGQISSEVPQNLSASRPQDRQFILSSKKLLLSDSGFYLCAWFGLGNQPQHFGDGTRLSIL.

This clone was seen just once. The V and J genes are TRBV19 and TRBJ1-2, with a possible D match to TRBD1 (6 bases). The ends were cut back, 5 bases at V and 2 bases at J, with 15 bases in the middle. This CDR3 is 15 amino acids long. The germline V gene has CDR1 LNHDA and CDR2 SQIVND (reference sequence). CDR3: CASSSSGTNNYGYTF. The CDR3, as DNA: TGTGCCAGTAGTTCTTCCGGGACAAACAACTATGGCTACACCTTC. Full variable domain (remainder filled in from reference TRBV19 and TRBJ1-2): DGGITQSPKYLFRKEGQNVTLSCEQNLNHDAMYWYRQDPGQGLRLIYYSQIVNDFQKGDIAEGYSVSREKKESFPLTVTSAQKNPTAFYLCASSSSGTNNYGYTFGSGTRLTVV.

The chain joins TRBV9 to TRBJ1-1, with TRBD1 identical over 9 bases. With 8 bases clipped from V and 0 bases from J, the junction kept 11 bases outside the gene matches. Per the germline V gene, CDR1 is SGDLS and CDR2 is YYNGEE. This CDR3 is 16 amino acids long. CDR3 nucleotide sequence: TGTGCCAGTCAGACAGGGGGACGAGAAATGAACACTGAAGCTTTCTTT. Translated, it gives CASQTGGREMNTEAFF.

V gene TRBV7-9 combines with J gene TRBJ2-3; TRBD2 agrees at 8 bases. Germline CDR1 SEHNR, CDR2 FQNEAQ (reference sequence). The CDR3 contains 16 residues. J lost 0 bases, V lost 3 bases, and 5 bases had no gene match. The CDR3 sequence is CASSFQRGRSTDTQYF. The CDR3 DNA reads TGTGCCAGCAGCTTTCAGCGGGGGCGAAGCACAGATACGCAGTATTTT. The full variable domain, in which reference TRBV7-9 and TRBJ2-3 provide the parts outside the CDR3, is DTGVSQNPRHKITKRGQNVTFRCDPISEHNRLYWYRQTLGQGPEFLTYFQNEAQLEKSRLLSDRFSAERPKGSFSTLEIQRTEQGDSAMYLCASSFQRGRSTDTQYFGPGTRLTVL.

This clone was recorded only once. The CDR3 protein is CASSTPGGTGELFF. CDR3 coding DNA: TGCGCCAGCAGCACCCCAGGGGGCACCGGGGAGCTGTTTTTT. The chain carries TRBV5-1 and TRBJ2-2; TRBD1 aligns across 7 bases. The CDR3 has 14 amino acids. V was clipped by 4 bases and J by 4 bases; unmatched bases: 4. Germline CDR1 reads SGHRS; CDR2 reads YFSETQ.

This chain uses TRBV28 with TRBJ1-5, with unresolved D. V lost 5 bases and J lost 9, with 14 bases in between. There are 13 residues in the CDR3. Germline lookup yields CDR1 MDHEN and CDR2 SYDVKM. The CDR3 is CASSPGLSRPQHF. CDR3 in DNA: TGTGCCAGCAGTCCAGGACTGTCTCGGCCCCAGCATTTT. Full variable domain (rest looked up from reference TRBV28 and TRBJ1-5): DVKVTQSSRYLVKRTGEKVFLECVQDMDHENMFWYRQDPGLGLRLIYFSYDVKMKEKGDIPEGYSVSREKKERFSLILESASTNQTSMYLCASSPGLSRPQHFGDGTRLSIL.

The chain carries TRBV5-1 and TRBJ1-6; 8 nucleotides line up with TRBD1. CDR3 length equals 13 residues. From germline, CDR1 is SGHRS and CDR2 YFSETQ. V lost 0 bases to trimming and J lost 11 bases; unmatched junction nucleotides: 1. The CDR3 bases are TGCGCCAGCAGCTTGGACAGGGGGACACCCCTCCACTTT. Its translation: CASSLDRGTPLHF.

The J gene is TRBJ1-1, the V gene TRBV5-5, with a tentative D call TRBD1 (5 bases). V was cut by 6 bases and J by 4 bases, with 19 bases left in between. The CDR3 has 15 residues. Germline lookup yields CDR1 SGHKS and CDR2 YYEKEE (reference sequence). The CDR3: CASTLILTGGTEAFF. CDR3 in DNA: TGTGCCAGCACCTTAATCCTGACCGGGGGCACTGAAGCTTTCTTT.

The chain couples TRBV28 to TRBJ1-5; weak D call: TRBD1 (5 bases). There are 13 residues in the CDR3. CDR1 is MDHEN, CDR2 SYDVKM, per germline. Trimming stripped 8 bases from V and 2 bases from J, with 10 bases between. CDR3 in amino acids: CASQGGGNQPQHF. The CDR3 DNA is TGTGCCAGCCAGGGAGGGGGCAATCAGCCCCAGCATTTT. Using reference TRBV28 and TRBJ1-5 for the parts outside the CDR3, the full variable domain is DVKVTQSSRYLVKRTGEKVFLECVQDMDHENMFWYRQDPGLGLRLIYFSYDVKMKEKGDIPEGYSVSREKKERFSLILESASTNQTSMYLCASQGGGNQPQHFGDGTRLSIL.

The chain recombines TRBV6-6 with TRBJ1-1; maybe TRBD1 (6 bases). CDR1 is MNHNY and CDR2 is SVGAGI in the germline V gene (reference sequence). The CDR3 sequence is 12 residues long. V gave up 10 bases and J gave up 3 bases, with 12 bases separating them. In DNA, the CDR3 is TGTGCCACCATACAGGGTTACACTGAAGCTTTCTTT. Amino acids: CATIQGYTEAFF.

The rearrangement links TRBV5-3 to TRBJ1-4, with 7 nucleotides matching TRBD1. TRBV5-3 is an open reading frame whose function is uncertain. The CDR3 spans 14 residues. V gave up 2 bases and J gave up 7 bases; unmatched junction bases: 5. CDR3 DNA: TGTGCCAGAAGCTTACGACAGGGAGGTGAAAAACTGTTTTTT. Translated, it gives CARSLRQGGEKLFF.

For the CDR3, the DNA is TGTGCCAGCGCAGGGGGGACAGATACGCAGTATTTT. Residues: CASAGGTDTQYF. The chain is built from TRBV28 and TRBJ2-3, with D possibly TRBD1 on 7 matching bases. The V and J ends lost 8 bases and 3 bases respectively, with 9 bases between them. The CDR3 spans 12 residues. Germline V lookup: CDR1 MDHEN, CDR2 SYDVKM.

With regard to this clone: The same CDR3 arises from other DNA sequences in this sample as well. This sequence joins TRBV18 and TRBJ1-1; maybe TRBD1 (5 bases). Trimming stripped 0 bases from V and 4 bases from J, with 6 bases between. Germline V gene lookup returns CDR1 KGHSH and CDR2 LQKENI. The CDR3 has 13 amino acids. CDR3 sequence: CASSPPGGTEAFF. DNA of the CDR3: TGTGCCAGCTCACCACCGGGGGGCACTGAAGCTTTCTTT.

This chain connects TRBV6-1 to TRBJ1-4; D is uncertain. The CDR3 totals 17 residues. The V gene's germline CDR1 is MNHNS and CDR2 SASEGT. Trimming cost V 0 bases and J 11 bases, with 22 bases left between them. Here the CDR3 DNA reads TGTGCCAGCAGTGAAGCGCCGATTTGGGCAGGTCAAAGGAAACTGTTTTTT. This codes for CASSEAPIWAGQRKLFF.

The chain is built from TRBV4-1 and TRBJ2-7, with 10 bases lining up with TRBD1. The CDR3 is 17 residues long. CDR1 and CDR2 (germline): MGHRA, YSYEKL. Unmatched junction bases numbered 12, after V lost 0 bases and J lost 7 bases. DNA for the CDR3: TGCGCCAGCAGCCAAGATCCGCAAGGACAGGGGGTTAGGGAGCAGTACTTC. It codes for CASSQDPQGQGVREQYF.

The chain uses TRBV28 and TRBJ2-7; 8 bases align to TRBD1. Germline V gene sequence: CDR1 MDHEN, CDR2 SYDVKM. The CDR3 spans 14 residues. Unmatched junction bases numbered 9, after V lost 5 bases and J lost 6 bases. CDR3 loop: CASSTSGGSGEQYF. The CDR3 DNA reads as TGTGCCAGCAGTACTTCAGGGGGCTCTGGCGAGCAGTACTTC.

The CDR3 bases are TGCGCCAGCAGCTTGGGACTAGCGGGGGACAGTGAGCAGTTCTTC. Protein product: CASSLGLAGDSEQFF. The rearrangement uses TRBV5-1 and TRBJ2-1; 12 bases fit TRBD2. The CDR3 runs 15 residues. Germline V lookup: CDR1 SGHRS, CDR2 YFSETQ. The J segment lost 9 bases and the V segment lost 0 bases, leaving 4 bases of the junction unmatched.

The chain joins TRBV30 to TRBJ1-4; D not certain. The V end lost 0 bases, the J end lost 5 bases, and 10 bases lay between the germline ends. The CDR3 has 14 residues. Germline loops: CDR1 GTSNPN, CDR2 SVGIG (reference sequence). This CDR3 is CAWSVLGQNEKLFF. CDR3 nucleotides: TGTGCCTGGAGTGTTCTTGGGCAGAATGAAAAACTGTTTTTT.

J is TRBJ2-7 and V is TRBV4-2; perhaps TRBD1 as D (6 bases). CDR3 size: 14 residues. Germline V CDR1 and CDR2: LGHNA, YNFKEQ. V was pared by 3 bases and J by 2 bases, with 11 bases between. In DNA form, the CDR3 reads TGTGCCAGCAGCCAGACAGGTTTCCCCTACGAGCAGTACTTC. This codes for CASSQTGFPYEQYF.

The V call is TRBV5-1, the J call TRBJ2-7, with TRBD2 matching over 14 bases. Germline CDR1 reads SGHRS; CDR2 reads YFSETQ. The CDR3 length is 18 residues. Germline trimming cut 3 bases from V and 0 bases from J; bases unmatched to any gene: 8. CDR3 amino acids: CASSSWTSGGSSSYEQYF. The CDR3 DNA is TGCGCCAGCAGCTCCTGGACTAGCGGGGGGTCGAGCTCCTACGAGCAGTACTTC.

Only one count was recorded for this clone. The gene calls are TRBV28 and TRBJ1-5; unclear D gene. From germline, CDR1 is MDHEN and CDR2 SYDVKM. The CDR3 is 13 residues long. V shed 2 bases and J shed 4 bases, with 6 bases lying between them. CDR3: CASSLAGNQPQHF. CDR3 DNA sequence: TGTGCCAGCAGTTTAGCGGGGAATCAGCCCCAGCATTTT.

The gene calls are TRBV13 and TRBJ1-1; D perhaps matches TRBD1 (6 bases). The germline gives CDR1 PRHDT, CDR2 FYEKMQ (reference sequence). The length of the CDR3 is 13 residues. V lost 1 base and J lost 7, with 10 bases in between. CDR3 protein: CASSLAGANEAFF. The DNA of the CDR3 is TGTGCCAGCAGCTTAGCAGGGGCCAATGAAGCTTTCTTT.

This chain uses TRBV24-1 with TRBJ2-2, with no clear D. From germline, CDR1 is KGHDR and CDR2 SFDVKD. With 4 bases removed from V and 2 bases from J, the gap between germline ends came to 7 bases. This CDR3 contains 14 residues. CDR3 DNA: TGTGCCACCAGTGAAGCATCAAACACCGGGGAGCTGTTTTTT. It yields the protein CATSEASNTGELFF.

The genes are TRBV19 and TRBJ2-1; TRBD2 agrees at 11 bases. Germline V CDR1 and CDR2: LNHDA, SQIVND (reference sequence). The CDR3 is 16 amino acids. Unmatched junction bases numbered 2, after V lost 1 base and J lost 3 bases. The CDR3 coding sequence is TGTGCCAGTAGTATAGTTGGGACTAGCGGCTACAATGAGCAGTTCTTC. Amino acid sequence: CASSIVGTSGYNEQFF.

The rearrangement links TRBV15 to TRBJ1-2; 7 bases line up with TRBD1. This CDR3 spans 14 amino acids. CDR1 and CDR2 (germline): LNHNV, YYDKDF (reference sequence). Losses at the gene ends were 2 bases for V and 3 bases for J; bases not matched to a gene: 3. The CDR3 DNA follows: TGTGCCACCAGCAGACAGGGGGGTTACTATGGCTACACCTTC. Amino acids: CATSRQGGYYGYTF.